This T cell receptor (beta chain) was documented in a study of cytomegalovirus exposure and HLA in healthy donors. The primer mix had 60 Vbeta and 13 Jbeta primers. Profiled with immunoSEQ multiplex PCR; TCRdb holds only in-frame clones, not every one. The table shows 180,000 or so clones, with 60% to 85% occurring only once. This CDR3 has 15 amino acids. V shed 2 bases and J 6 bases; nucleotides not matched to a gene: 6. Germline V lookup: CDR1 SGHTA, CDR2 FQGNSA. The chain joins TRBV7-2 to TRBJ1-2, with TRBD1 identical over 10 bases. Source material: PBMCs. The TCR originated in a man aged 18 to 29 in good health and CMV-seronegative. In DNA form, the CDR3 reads TGTGCCAGCAGCTTAACCTGGACAGGGGGACATGGCTACACCTTC. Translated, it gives CASSLTWTGGHGYTF.